The 29 T cell receptor beta chains below come from one sample, sequenced in a study of naive and memory T cell subsets. Both TRBC1 and TRBC2 were covered by a beta constant-region primer of two equimolar oligonucleotides. In TCRdb, the UMI-ligation and nested PCR reads were re-called with MiXCR into one record per CDR3 protein. The sample comprises some 100,000 distinct CDR3 sequences, about 7% of which are singletons, and over 1.5% rests with the top ten. The specimen sequenced was central memory CD4+ T cells from blood. The origin of the receptors is a human donor in good health.

The table lists this clonotype with a few counts. The chain combines TRBV7-8 with TRBJ2-1, with D perhaps being TRBD1 or TRBD2 (6 bases each). CDR1 is SGHVS, CDR2 FQNEAQ, per germline. This CDR3 has 20 residues. V was clipped by 5 bases and J by 0 bases, with 26 bases between them. The CDR3 coding sequence is TGTGCCAGCAGCCCGGGGGCTCGGACTGCGCGACACCCCTCCTACAATGAGCAGTTCTTC. Translated: CASSPGARTARHPSYNEQFF.

This clonotype was detected many times. DNA of the CDR3: TGTGCCAGCAACCCACCCTCCGCAGGGGAGCTGTTTTTT. This gives the protein CASNPPSAGELFF. J is TRBJ2-2 and V is TRBV12-3 or TRBV12-4; D uncertain. This CDR3 comprises 13 residues. V dropped 7 bases and J dropped 8 bases, with 14 bases sitting between them.

This clonotype has ten or more counts. CDR3 region: CAIRPGVHTEAFF. CDR3 bases: TGTGCCATCAGACCGGGGGTGCACACTGAAGCTTTCTTT. V and J are TRBV10-3 and TRBJ1-1, with D possibly TRBD1 on 5 matching bases. Trimming took off 6 bases at V and 3 bases at J, with 11 bases between the two ends. The CDR3 contains 13 residues. Germline V gene data show CDR1 as ENHRY and CDR2 as SYGVKD.

The V and J genes are TRBV5-5 and TRBJ2-1, with D perhaps TRBD2 (6 bases). The CDR3 runs 17 residues. Germline V gene sequence: CDR1 SGHKS, CDR2 YYEKEE (reference sequence). V gave up 0 bases and J gave up 4 bases, with 17 bases separating them. The DNA for the CDR3 is TGTGCCAGCAGCTTGGAAGTCGGGGGTTCGGGTTACAATGAGCAGTTCTTC. Encoded protein: CASSLEVGGSGYNEQFF.

This clonotype was seen repeatedly, ten times or more. The J gene is TRBJ2-1, the V gene TRBV2; 8 nucleotides align to TRBD1. Per the germline V gene, CDR1 is SNHLY and CDR2 is FYNNEI. J lost 12 bases, V lost 6 bases, and 10 bases had no gene match. The CDR3 is 13 amino acids. CDR3 loop: CASRTGGQEGQFF. The CDR3 DNA is TGTGCCAGCAGAACCGGGGGACAGGAGGGGCAGTTCTTC.

The sample holds a few counts of this clonotype. The genes are TRBV6-2 or TRBV6-3 and TRBJ1-2; D gene unclear. CDR3 length: 13 residues. The germline CDR1 and CDR2 sequences are MNHEY and SVGEGT. Trimming removed 2 bases at V and 14 bases at J, with 18 bases between. CDR3 amino acids: CASSYPSTPPGTF. As DNA, the CDR3 is TGTGCCAGCAGTTACCCTTCGACTCCACCGGGGACCTTC.

With respect to this clonotype: This may be a read error: a much more frequent sequence differs by one nucleotide. The chain couples TRBV20-1 to TRBJ2-7, with D tentatively TRBD1 (5 bases). V lost 3 bases to trimming and J lost 3 bases, with 12 bases between them. CDR3 length: 13 amino acids. Germline-derived CDR1 and CDR2 are DFQATT and SNEGSKA (reference sequence). DNA of the CDR3: TGCAGTGCTAGTTTGCTGGGGCGCTACGAGCAGTACTTC. Translating it yields CSASLLGRYEQYF.

This clonotype was observed a handful of times. This chain connects TRBV7-2 to TRBJ2-5; 8 positions match TRBD2. Trimming cost V 5 bases and J 4 bases; bases outside gene matches: 9. This CDR3 is 15 amino acids long. Germline lookup yields CDR1 SGHTA and CDR2 FQGNSA. The CDR3 bases are TGTGCCAGCAGCCCCCCGGGGGGGCTTAGAGAGACCCAGTACTTC. Translated, it gives CASSPPGGLRETQYF.

This clonotype was observed at least ten times. The V call is TRBV5-8, the J call TRBJ1-2, with unresolved D. The CDR3 runs 15 residues. Germline V gene lookup returns CDR1 SGHTS and CDR2 YDEGEE. The V end lost 3 bases, the J end lost 5 bases, and 17 bases lay between the germline ends. The CDR3 sequence: CASSWGSRELYGYTF. Written as DNA, the CDR3 is TGTGCCAGCAGCTGGGGTAGCCGGGAGTTGTATGGCTACACCTTC. Full variable domain (outside the CDR3, taken from reference TRBV5-8 and TRBJ1-2): EAGVTQSPTHLIKTRGQQATLRCSPISGHTSVYWYQQALGLGLQFLLWYDEGEERNRGNFPPRFSGRQFPNYSSELNVNALELEDSALYLCASSWGSRELYGYTFGSGTRLTVV.

The chain couples TRBV6-6 to TRBJ2-3; D unclear. V lost 5 bases and J 6 bases, leaving 15 bases between the germline ends. The CDR3 runs 14 residues. Germline V gene data show CDR1 as MNHNY and CDR2 as SVGAGI (reference sequence). Here the CDR3 reads CASSKVSAQDTQYF. In nucleotides, the CDR3 is TGTGCCAGCAGTAAGGTCTCTGCACAGGATACGCAGTATTTT.

The chain uses TRBV6-2 or TRBV6-3 and TRBJ2-3; D gene unclear. The CDR3 extends over 13 amino acids. Between the trimmed V and J ends, which lost 4 bases and 6 bases, there was a span of 11 bases. Germline V gene sequence: CDR1 MNHEY, CDR2 SVGEGT. The CDR3 nucleotides are TGTGCCAGCAGTTGGACCCGTTCGGATACGCAGTATTTT. Residues: CASSWTRSDTQYF.

V is TRBV7-8 and J is TRBJ1-1; D remains unclear. The CDR3 has 13 residues. Germline CDR1 and CDR2: SGHVS and FQNEAQ. V lost 2 bases, J lost 5 bases, and 9 bases lay in between. CDR3 bases: TGTGCCAGCAGCTTATTTGGGAGAACTGAAGCTTTCTTT. As protein: CASSLFGRTEAFF. Combining the CDR3 with reference TRBV7-8 and TRBJ1-1 gives the whole variable domain GAGVSQSPRYKVAKRGQDVALRCDPISGHVSLFWYQQALGQGPEFLTYFQNEAQLDKSGLPSDRFFAERPEGSVSTLKIQRTQQEDSAVYLCASSLFGRTEAFFGQGTRLTVV.

Ten or more counts support this clonotype. The chain is built from TRBV20-1 and TRBJ1-2, with D unclear. The CDR3 spans 14 residues. Germline CDR1 DFQATT, CDR2 SNEGSKA (reference sequence). Trimming removed 5 bases from V and 2 bases from J, with 15 bases in between. The CDR3 bases are TGCAGTGCTCGCCCCGGAACGTCCAACTATGGCTACACCTTC. Translated, it gives CSARPGTSNYGYTF.

This clonotype occurred many times. The chain employs TRBV7-9 and TRBJ1-6; D ambiguous. The ends were cut back, 1 base at V and 8 bases at J, with 3 bases in the middle. The CDR3 length is 12 residues. The V gene's germline CDR1 is SEHNR and CDR2 FQNEAQ (reference sequence). CDR3 DNA sequence: TGTGCCAGCAGCTTAGGGGATTCACCCCTCCACTTT. Its translation: CASSLGDSPLHF.

This clonotype was counted many times. This sequence joins TRBV7-9 and TRBJ1-6; the match to TRBD1 covers 7 bases. The CDR3 is 16 amino acids. Losses at the gene ends were 4 bases for V and 7 bases for J; bases not matched to a gene: 10. Germline values: CDR1 SEHNR, CDR2 FQNEAQ (reference sequence). CDR3 sequence reads: CASSSQGGNPNSPLHF. For the CDR3, the DNA is TGTGCCAGCAGCTCTCAGGGGGGGAACCCCAATTCACCCCTCCACTTT.

This clonotype was detected only a few times. This chain uses TRBV11-2 with TRBJ2-7, with a tentative D call TRBD2 (5 bases). Trimming pared 1 base from V and 2 bases from J, leaving 9 bases between. The CDR3 has 14 amino acids. CDR1 and CDR2 (germline): SGHAT, FQNNGV. CDR3 loop: CASSLGRTAYEQYF. The DNA of the CDR3 is TGTGCCAGCAGCTTAGGGCGGACTGCCTACGAGCAGTACTTC.

This clonotype was recorded many times. This chain uses TRBV13 with TRBJ2-1; 11 positions match TRBD2. Unmatched junction bases numbered 7, after V lost 5 bases and J lost 7 bases. Germline loops: CDR1 PRHDT, CDR2 FYEKMQ (reference sequence). This CDR3 is built from 15 residues. This CDR3 reads CASSITSGGKNEQFF. In DNA, the CDR3 is TGTGCCAGCAGCATAACTAGCGGGGGAAAGAATGAGCAGTTCTTC.

Many counts were recorded for this clonotype. The chain links TRBV5-4 to TRBJ2-7; TRBD1 is a possible D gene (5 bases). The germline V gene encodes CDR1 SGHNT and CDR2 YYREEE (reference sequence). The CDR3 runs to 17 residues. The ends were cut back, 4 bases at V and 1 base at J, with 21 bases in the middle. As DNA, the CDR3 is TGTGCCAGCAGCCGGACGGTCACAGGAGAATTTTCCTACGAGCAGTACTTC. Protein sequence: CASSRTVTGEFSYEQYF. Supplemented by reference TRBV5-4 and TRBJ2-7, the full variable domain reads ETGVTQSPTHLIKTRGQQVTLRCSSQSGHNTVSWYQQALGQGPQFIFQYYREEENGRGNFPPRFSGLQFPNYSSELNVNALELDDSALYLCASSRTVTGEFSYEQYFGPGTRLTVT.

This clonotype was counted at least ten times. This chain joins TRBV12-3 or TRBV12-4 and TRBJ1-4, with no clear D. V was clipped by 4 bases and J by 3 bases, with 12 bases between them. The CDR3 is made up of 15 amino acids. DNA for the CDR3: TGTGCCAGCAGTTCCCCCAGGAAATCTAATGAAAAACTGTTTTTT. Its protein product is CASSSPRKSNEKLFF.

On this clonotype: With a much larger clone just one base away, this may be a read error. This chain links TRBV12-3 or TRBV12-4 with TRBJ2-2, with D possibly being TRBD1 (6 bases). This CDR3 has 14 residues. In nucleotides, the CDR3 is TGTGCCAGCAGGGCCGGGACACCCACCGGGAAGCTGTTTTTT. Encoded protein: CASRAGTPTGKLFF.

There are many counts of this clonotype. CDR3 amino acids: CSARSHLYEQYF. In DNA, the CDR3 is TGCAGTGCTAGAAGTCACCTCTACGAGCAGTACTTC. The chain is built from TRBV20-1 and TRBJ2-7; D gene unclear. V gave up 2 bases and J gave up 3 bases, with 8 bases separating them. CDR1 and CDR2 (germline): DFQATT, SNEGSKA (reference sequence). The CDR3 runs 12 residues.

This clonotype was observed a few times. The chain couples TRBV5-6 to TRBJ1-5; D is unresolved. V lost 4 bases, J lost 6 bases, and 8 bases lay in between. CDR3 length: 12 amino acids. Germline values: CDR1 SGHDT, CDR2 YYEEEE. CDR3 sequence (DNA): TGTGCCAGCAGCCGGCAGTCTCAGCCCCAGCATTTT. Protein sequence: CASSRQSQPQHF.

This clonotype was counted once. No conserved phenylalanine or tryptophan ends this CDR3, so it is likely a read error. The V gene is TRBV20-1, the J gene TRBJ1-5; the D gene is possibly TRBD1 (6 bases). The CDR3 has 13 amino acids. V was trimmed by 6 bases and J by 1 base, leaving 10 bases between them. The germline CDR1 and CDR2 sequences are DFQATT and SNEGSKA (reference sequence). The CDR3 region has the DNA TGCAGTGCCGGGGGCAGGAGCAATCAGCCCCAGCATCTT. Protein: CSAGGRSNQPQHL.

This clonotype was found a few times. This sequence joins TRBV5-5 and TRBJ2-3; 8 positions agree with TRBD2. Germline V gene sequence: CDR1 SGHKS, CDR2 YYEKEE (reference sequence). J was trimmed by 5 bases and V by 2 bases; bases with no gene match: 7. The CDR3 length is 15 residues. CDR3 coding DNA: TGTGCCAGCAGCTTCCGCCAGCTAGCGGGAGATACGCAGTATTTT. This sequence encodes CASSFRQLAGDTQYF. Combining the CDR3 with reference TRBV5-5 and TRBJ2-3 gives the whole variable domain DAGVTQSPTHLIKTRGQQVTLRCSPISGHKSVSWYQQVLGQGPQFIFQYYEKEERGRGNFPDRFSARQFPNYSSELNVNALLLGDSALYLCASSFRQLAGDTQYFGPGTRLTVL.

The chain is built from TRBV6-2 or TRBV6-3 and TRBJ2-1; D is uncertain. This CDR3 has 11 amino acids. V lost 5 bases and J 10 bases, leaving 9 bases between the germline ends. Germline values: CDR1 MNHEY, CDR2 SVGEGT. CDR3 sequence reads: CASSPRSEQFF. CDR3 sequence (DNA): TGTGCCAGCAGTCCGCGTTCAGAGCAGTTCTTC.

This clonotype was seen many times. The chain recombines TRBV3-1 with TRBJ1-2; D perhaps matches TRBD1 (6 bases). V was trimmed by 2 bases and J by 8 bases, leaving 15 bases between them. This CDR3 region has 14 residues. Germline CDR1 is LGHDT and CDR2 is YNNKEL (reference sequence). CDR3 in DNA: TGTGCCAGCAGCCAAAACCTACAGGGTTACGGCTACACCTTC. It yields the protein CASSQNLQGYGYTF.

Ten or more counts support this clonotype. The chain links TRBV7-9 to TRBJ1-1, with D uncertain. The ends were cut back, 5 bases at V and 1 base at J, with 11 bases in the middle. Germline lookup yields CDR1 SEHNR and CDR2 FQNEAQ (reference sequence). The CDR3 runs 14 residues. CDR3 amino acids: CASSPWEGNTEAFF. The DNA of the CDR3 is TGTGCCAGCAGCCCGTGGGAGGGGAACACTGAAGCTTTCTTT.

There are a few counts of this clonotype. The chain combines TRBV4-2 with TRBJ2-2, with D hard to call. CDR3 length: 14 residues. Germline lookup yields CDR1 LGHNA and CDR2 YNFKEQ. V gave up 8 bases and J gave up 2 bases, with 12 bases separating them. The CDR3 DNA follows: TGTGCCAGCGGGTCCGGATTTAACACCGGGGAGCTGTTTTTT. Amino acid sequence: CASGSGFNTGELFF.

The sample holds many counts of this clonotype. The chain employs TRBV7-2 and TRBJ2-1, with D maybe TRBD2 (5 bases). Trimming took 5 bases from V and 7 from J, leaving 6 bases between them. CDR3 size: 11 residues. Germline V CDR1 and CDR2: SGHTA, FQGNSA. The CDR3 nucleotides read TGTGCCAGCAGCACTAGGAATGAGCAGTTCTTC. Translated, it gives CASSTRNEQFF. Looking up the rest from reference TRBV7-2 and TRBJ2-1 gives the full variable domain: GAGVSQSPSNKVTEKGKDVELRCDPISGHTALYWYRQSLGQGLEFLIYFQGNSAPDKSGLPSDRFSAERTGGSVSTLTIQRTQQEDSAVYLCASSTRNEQFFGPGTRLTVL.